These 26 T cell receptor beta chains were sequenced from one sample in a study of beta chain features in type 1 diabetes. Reverse transcribing all isolated RNA meant expressed TCRB transcripts were sequenced. Method: immunoSEQ multiplex PCR; TCRdb's copy keeps in-frame clones and lacks some. The sample yields fewer than 650,000 clones, about 14% seen once. The source material was naive CD4+ T cells from blood. Receptors were obtained from a man in his late teens or twenties in good health.

J is TRBJ1-5 and V is TRBV27; D is perhaps TRBD1 (5 bases). There are 14 residues in the CDR3. Germline values: CDR1 MNHEY, CDR2 SMNVEV (reference sequence). Trimming took 6 bases from V and 0 from J, leaving 9 bases between them. The CDR3 is CASSRQISNQPQHF. DNA of the CDR3: TGTGCCAGCAGCAGACAGATTAGCAATCAGCCCCAGCATTTT.

This clone was counted a few times. The chain links TRBV6-1 to TRBJ2-7; a weak D match, TRBD1 (5 bases). Trimming left V 2 bases short and J 2 bases short, with 13 bases between. Germline-derived CDR1 and CDR2 are MNHNS and SASEGT. CDR3 size: 15 residues. The CDR3 is CASSEIGQGTYEQYF. The CDR3, as DNA: TGTGCCAGCAGTGAAATAGGGCAGGGAACCTACGAGCAGTACTTC.

This clone turned up a few times. CDR3 residues: CASTRLNSGAGEQFF. CDR3 bases: TGTGCCAGCACTCGACTGAATAGCGGGGCGGGTGAGCAGTTCTTC. The chain recombines TRBV25-1 with TRBJ2-1; 8 bases agree with TRBD2. V shed 7 bases, J shed 9 bases, and the junction held 14 bases outside the gene matches. CDR1 is MGHDK, CDR2 SYGVNS, per germline. CDR3 length: 15 residues.

The chain recombines TRBV10-3 with TRBJ2-7; D might be TRBD1 (6 bases). Trimming took 8 bases from V and 2 from J, leaving 13 bases between them. This CDR3 contains 13 residues. Per germline, CDR1 ENHRY and CDR2 SYGVKD. CDR3 nucleotides: TGTGCCATCGGCACAGGGCCCACCTACGAGCAGTACTTC. Protein sequence: CAIGTGPTYEQYF.

This clone was found a few times. The chain is built from TRBV5-1 and TRBJ2-3; 7 nucleotides align to TRBD2. From germline, CDR1 is SGHRS and CDR2 YFSETQ. J lost 7 bases, V lost 5 bases, and 4 bases had no gene match. This CDR3 spans 12 amino acids. The CDR3 spells CASSRLANTQYF. CDR3 in DNA: TGCGCCAGCAGTCGACTAGCAAATACGCAGTATTTT.

The rearrangement uses TRBV7-2 and TRBJ2-7; perhaps TRBD1 as D (6 bases). Germline CDR1 SGHTA, CDR2 FQGNSA. Trimming took 2 bases from V and 4 from J, leaving 15 bases between them. This CDR3 comprises 15 residues. This CDR3 reads CASSLRSGAVYEQYF. The CDR3 region has the DNA TGTGCCAGCAGCTTAAGGTCAGGGGCTGTTTACGAGCAGTACTTC.

This clone was seen a handful of times. V usage is TRBV9 and J usage is TRBJ2-1; 9 bases fit TRBD2. Germline lookup yields CDR1 SGDLS and CDR2 YYNGEE. The CDR3 is 15 amino acids. The junction had 11 bases not matched to a gene; V was cut back by 6 bases and J by 7 bases. DNA for the CDR3: TGTGCCAGCACCCGGACTAGCGTCATCTCAAATGAGCAGTTCTTC. Amino acids: CASTRTSVISNEQFF.

V and J are TRBV4-3 and TRBJ1-4, with D possibly TRBD1 on 5 matching bases. Trimming cost V 0 bases and J 8 bases, with 16 bases left between them. The CDR3 runs to 16 residues. Looked up from germline, CDR1 is LGHNA and CDR2 is YSLEER. The chain's CDR3 is CASSQDQRGHREKLFF. The CDR3 DNA sequence: TGCGCCAGCAGCCAAGATCAGAGGGGCCACAGAGAAAAACTGTTTTTT.

This chain connects TRBV2 to TRBJ1-1; no reliable D call. Germline CDR1 is SNHLY and CDR2 is FYNNEI. Trimming pared 4 bases from V and 1 base from J, leaving 7 bases between. The CDR3 contains 13 residues. The CDR3 region has the DNA TGTGCCAGCAGTGGGGTGGGGAACACTGAAGCTTTCTTT. As protein: CASSGVGNTEAFF.

This clone showed up just a few times. The chain carries TRBV7-2 and TRBJ1-4; no clear D gene. Trimming pared 5 bases from V and 8 bases from J, leaving 15 bases between. This CDR3 is 14 amino acids long. Germline V CDR1 and CDR2: SGHTA, FQGNSA. The CDR3 spells CASSHQEVKEKLFF. The CDR3 bases are TGTGCCAGCAGCCATCAGGAGGTTAAGGAAAAACTGTTTTTT.

This clone has just a few counts. The chain carries TRBV4-2 and TRBJ1-1; the match to TRBD1 covers 7 bases. CDR1 is LGHNA and CDR2 is YNFKEQ in the germline V gene. The CDR3 spans 18 residues. After removal of 1 base from V and 3 bases from J, the junction contained 14 bases not matched to a gene. CDR3 sequence reads: CASSQARRTGATDTEAFF. The CDR3 DNA is TGTGCCAGCAGCCAAGCTAGAAGAACAGGGGCTACGGACACTGAAGCTTTCTTT.

This clone occurred a few times. The V call is TRBV7-3, the J call TRBJ1-1; TRBD1 might be the D (5 bases). Trimming shortened V by 5 bases and J by 0 bases, and 13 bases separated the two germline ends. This CDR3 is 15 amino acids long. Germline lookup yields CDR1 SGHTA and CDR2 FQGTGA. Here the CDR3 reads CASSPQGTMNTEAFF. Here the CDR3 DNA reads TGTGCCAGCAGCCCTCAGGGAACGATGAACACTGAAGCTTTCTTT.

The sample holds a few counts of this clone. This sequence joins TRBV18 and TRBJ1-2; 8 positions match TRBD1. This CDR3 is built from 13 residues. With V trimmed by 3 bases and J by 8 bases, 5 bases remained unmatched. Germline CDR1 is KGHSH and CDR2 is LQKENI. The CDR3 sequence is CASSPQGAKGYTF. CDR3 nucleotides: TGTGCCAGCTCACCGCAGGGGGCGAAAGGCTACACCTTC.

The table lists this clone with a few counts. The rearrangement links TRBV9 to TRBJ2-1, with 9 bases lining up with TRBD2. The CDR3 covers 16 residues. With 3 bases clipped from V and 0 bases from J, the junction kept 4 bases outside the gene matches. From germline, CDR1 is SGDLS and CDR2 YYNGEE. The CDR3 DNA sequence: TGTGCCAGCAGCGCCAGCGGGGGGTTCTCCTACAATGAGCAGTTCTTC. It encodes CASSASGGFSYNEQFF.

The rearrangement uses TRBV5-1 and TRBJ2-5, with TRBD1 identical over 8 bases. V was clipped by 2 bases and J by 4 bases; unmatched bases: 7. The CDR3 consists of 15 residues. CDR1 and CDR2 (germline): SGHRS, YFSETQ. DNA of the CDR3: TGCGCCAGCAGCTTTTCAGGGGGCTCGGTAGAGACCCAGTACTTC. Translated: CASSFSGGSVETQYF.

The table lists this clone with a few counts. This chain connects TRBV15 to TRBJ1-2; 7 bases agree with TRBD1. The CDR3 covers 17 residues. The V and J ends lost 1 base and 2 bases, in that order; junction bases with no gene match: 10. The germline gives CDR1 LNHNV, CDR2 YYDKDF (reference sequence). The DNA of the CDR3 is TGTGCCACCAGCAGAGGCACAGGGCAGGGGGGAAACTATGGCTACACCTTC. The encoded protein is CATSRGTGQGGNYGYTF.

This clone has only a few counts. The rearrangement joins TRBV29-1 to TRBJ2-1; 10 bases map to TRBD1. Germline V CDR1 and CDR2: SQVTM, ANQGSEA. The CDR3 loop spans 12 amino acids. V was pared by 8 bases and J by 8 bases, with 6 bases of the junction left unmatched. The CDR3 loop is CSTGQGFDEQFF. The CDR3 DNA sequence: TGCAGCACGGGACAGGGGTTTGATGAGCAGTTCTTC.

This clone was counted only a few times. The V call is TRBV2, the J call TRBJ2-7, with a tentative D call TRBD1 (6 bases). The CDR3 has 14 residues. V was cut by 4 bases and J by 0 bases, with 10 bases left in between. Looked up from germline, CDR1 is SNHLY and CDR2 is FYNNEI. In DNA, the CDR3 is TGTGCCAGCAGTGGAGAACAGGGCTCCTACGAGCAGTACTTC. As protein: CASSGEQGSYEQYF.

This clone turned up a few times. V gene TRBV7-2 combines with J gene TRBJ2-5, with D maybe TRBD2 (5 bases). Germline CDR1 reads SGHTA; CDR2 reads FQGNSA. This CDR3 region has 14 residues. Trimming shortened V by 5 bases and J by 5 bases, and 15 bases separated the two germline ends. CDR3 amino acids: CASSPGIWEETQYF. The CDR3 nucleotides are TGTGCCAGCAGCCCAGGAATTTGGGAGGAGACCCAGTACTTC.

The rearrangement uses TRBV2 and TRBJ1-4; D not certain. The V gene lost 5 bases and the J gene lost 8 bases, with 12 bases spanning the gap. The germline V gene has CDR1 SNHLY and CDR2 FYNNEI. The CDR3 runs 13 residues. In nucleotides, the CDR3 is TGTGCCAGCAGTAAGTCTCTCGGAGAAAAACTGTTTTTT. It encodes CASSKSLGEKLFF.

The chain joins TRBV6-1 to TRBJ1-2; D is possibly TRBD1 (6 bases). The CDR3 has 15 amino acids. V was trimmed by 6 bases and J by 4 bases, leaving 18 bases between them. Germline V CDR1 and CDR2: MNHNS, SASEGT. CDR3 DNA: TGTGCCAGCAGGGCCACAGGGTTTAAAATCTATGGCTACACCTTC. Amino acids: CASRATGFKIYGYTF.

There are a few counts of this clone. The chain joins TRBV6-5 to TRBJ2-3; TRBD1 matches 10 bases. Germline-derived CDR1 and CDR2 are MNHEY and SVGAGI. V shed 6 bases, J shed 2 bases, and the junction held 5 bases outside the gene matches. The CDR3 has 15 amino acids. The CDR3 region is CASRSGQGLTDTQYF. DNA of the CDR3: TGTGCCAGCAGGTCGGGACAGGGGCTCACAGATACGCAGTATTTT.

V is TRBV7-3 and J is TRBJ2-7; no clear D gene. The CDR3 has 13 residues. Trimming left V 5 bases short and J 2 bases short, with 10 bases between. From germline, CDR1 is SGHTA and CDR2 FQGTGA. CDR3 DNA: TGTGCCAGCAGCCCCCCTGGGACCTACGAGCAGTACTTC. Translating it yields CASSPPGTYEQYF. The variable domain in full, with the rest retrieved from reference TRBV7-3 and TRBJ2-7, is GAGVSQTPSNKVTEKGKYVELRCDPISGHTALYWYRQSLGQGPEFLIYFQGTGAADDSGLPNDRFFAVRPEGSVSTLKIQRTERGDSAVYLCASSPPGTYEQYFGPGTRLTVT.

CDR3 sequence reads: CASSPGAGVVTDTQYF. CDR3 coding DNA: TGTGCCAGCAGCCCCGGAGCGGGAGTCGTAACAGATACGCAGTATTTT. The J gene is TRBJ2-3, the V gene TRBV7-2, with 8 positions matching TRBD2. The length of the CDR3 is 16 residues. Trimming at V came to 5 bases and at J to 3 bases, leaving 10 bases not matched to a gene. The germline V gene has CDR1 SGHTA and CDR2 FQGNSA.

The V call is TRBV6-1, the J call TRBJ2-7, with D possibly being TRBD1 or TRBD2 (5 bases each). The germline V gene encodes CDR1 MNHNS and CDR2 SASEGT. The CDR3 is 15 amino acids. V lost 5 bases and J 2 bases, leaving 16 bases between the germline ends. CDR3 in amino acids: CASSSPGRVTYEQYF. The CDR3 DNA follows: TGTGCCAGCAGTTCTCCGGGACGGGTTACCTACGAGCAGTACTTC.

This clone has a single count. As DNA, the CDR3 is TGTGCCAGCAGCTTAGCTTACGGCCTCAACTATGGCTACACCTTC. Its protein is CASSLAYGLNYGYTF. The chain carries TRBV7-8 and TRBJ1-2; unclear D gene. V lost 0 bases, J lost 2 bases, and 10 bases lay in between. Germline CDR1 reads SGHVS; CDR2 reads FQNEAQ. The length of the CDR3 is 15 residues.